The clone carrying this T cell receptor (beta chain) was seen at least ten times. What it binds is not known. At one boundary the junction diverges from the germline segment, which might be a read error. These data come from a study of molecular identifiers for immune sequencing clone quantification. The length of the CDR3 is 13 residues. Germline CDR1 reads DFQATT; CDR2 reads SNEGSKA (reference sequence). Study conclusions and caveats: Highly expanded clone sizes could be underestimated by identical TCR molecules sharing a barcode.

TCRdb re-called the PCR reads with MiXCR, one entry per CDR3 protein. The data show hundreds of thousands of distinct CDR3 sequences, 24% seen once. Sequencing libraries of naive CD8 cells derived from approximately 20,000 to 1,000,000 sorted cells with 10%, 30% or 50% RNA. CD8+CD4-CCR7+CD45RA+ cells were sorted as naive CD8 T cells. The rearrangement uses TRBV20-1 and TRBJ1-1; the match to TRBD1 covers 7 bases. The sequencing sample was made of naive CD8+ T cells from blood, with Jurkat cell RNA spiked in. The sample's subset: FACS-sorted CD8+CD4-CCR7+CD45RA+ naive T cells. This sequence originates from a human donor in good health. Some libraries in this study had Jurkat cell RNA spiked in. DNA for the CDR3: TGCAGTGCCAGAGACAGGGACAAAACTGAAGCTTTCTTT. It encodes CSARDRDKTEAFF.